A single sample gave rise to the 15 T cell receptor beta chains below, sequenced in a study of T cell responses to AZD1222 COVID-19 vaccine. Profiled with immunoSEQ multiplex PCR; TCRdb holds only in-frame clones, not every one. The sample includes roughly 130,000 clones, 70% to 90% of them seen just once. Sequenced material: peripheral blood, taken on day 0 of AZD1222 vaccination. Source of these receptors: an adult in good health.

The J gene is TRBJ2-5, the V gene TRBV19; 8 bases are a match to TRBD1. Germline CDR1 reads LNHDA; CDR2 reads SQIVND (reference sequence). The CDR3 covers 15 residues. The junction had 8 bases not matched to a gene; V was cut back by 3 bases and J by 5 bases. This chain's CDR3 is CASSISGTGRETQYF. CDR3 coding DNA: TGTGCCAGTAGTATTTCGGGGACAGGACGGGAGACCCAGTACTTC.

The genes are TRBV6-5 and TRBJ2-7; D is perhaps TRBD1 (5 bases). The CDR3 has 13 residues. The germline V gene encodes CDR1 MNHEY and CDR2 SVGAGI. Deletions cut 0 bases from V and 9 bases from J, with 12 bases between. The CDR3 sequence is CASSYSKGFVQYF. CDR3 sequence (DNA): TGTGCCAGCAGTTACTCAAAGGGGTTTGTGCAGTACTTC.

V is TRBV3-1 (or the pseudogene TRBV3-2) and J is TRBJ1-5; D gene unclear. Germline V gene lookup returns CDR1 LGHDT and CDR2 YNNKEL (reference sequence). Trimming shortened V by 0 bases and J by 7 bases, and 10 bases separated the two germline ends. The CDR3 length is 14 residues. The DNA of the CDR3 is TGTGCCAGCAGCCAAGAGGGTGAGGAACAGCCCCAGCATTTT. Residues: CASSQEGEEQPQHF.

The DNA of the CDR3 is TGTGCCAGCAGCCAACTGAGGGGCGAGACTGAAGCTTTCTTT. Protein sequence: CASSQLRGETEAFF. The V and J genes are TRBV3-1 (or the pseudogene TRBV3-2) and TRBJ1-1, with D possibly being TRBD1 (5 bases). CDR1 and CDR2 (germline): LGHDT, YNNKEL (reference sequence). Trimming stripped 2 bases from V and 5 bases from J, with 12 bases between. This CDR3 has 14 residues.

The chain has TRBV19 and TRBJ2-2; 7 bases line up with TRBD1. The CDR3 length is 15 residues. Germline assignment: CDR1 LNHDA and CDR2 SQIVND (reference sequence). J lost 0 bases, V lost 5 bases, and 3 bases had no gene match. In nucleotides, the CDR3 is TGTGCCAGTAGTCCAGGGGGTGCGAACACCGGGGAGCTGTTTTTT. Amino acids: CASSPGGANTGELFF.

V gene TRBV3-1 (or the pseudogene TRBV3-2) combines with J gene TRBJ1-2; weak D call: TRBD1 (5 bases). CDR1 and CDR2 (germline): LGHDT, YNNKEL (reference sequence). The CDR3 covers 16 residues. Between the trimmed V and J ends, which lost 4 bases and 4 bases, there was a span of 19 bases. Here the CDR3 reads CASSRPGRGEAYGYTF. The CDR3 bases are TGTGCCAGCAGCCGACCGGGGCGGGGAGAAGCCTATGGCTACACCTTC.

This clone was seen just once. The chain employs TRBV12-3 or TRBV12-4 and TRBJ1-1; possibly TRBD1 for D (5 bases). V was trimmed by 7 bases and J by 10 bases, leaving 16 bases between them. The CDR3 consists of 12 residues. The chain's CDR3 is CASNLADMAAFF. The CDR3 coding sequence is TGTGCCAGCAACCTTGCGGACATGGCAGCTTTCTTT.

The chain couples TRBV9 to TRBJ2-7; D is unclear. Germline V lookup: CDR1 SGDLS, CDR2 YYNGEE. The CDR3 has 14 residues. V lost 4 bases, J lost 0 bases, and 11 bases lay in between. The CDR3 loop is CASSPRDFSYEQYF. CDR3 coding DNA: TGTGCCAGCAGCCCAAGGGATTTCTCCTACGAGCAGTACTTC.

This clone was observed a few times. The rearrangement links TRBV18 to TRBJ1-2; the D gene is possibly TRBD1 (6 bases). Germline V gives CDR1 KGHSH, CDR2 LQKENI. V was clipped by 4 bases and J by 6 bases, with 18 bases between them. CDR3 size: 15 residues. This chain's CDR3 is CASSLVGNREDGYTF. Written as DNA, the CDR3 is TGTGCCAGCTCACTAGTGGGGAACAGGGAGGATGGCTACACCTTC.

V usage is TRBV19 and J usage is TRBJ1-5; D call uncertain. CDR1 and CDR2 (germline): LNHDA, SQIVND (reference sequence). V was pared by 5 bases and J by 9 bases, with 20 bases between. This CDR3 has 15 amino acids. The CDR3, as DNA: TGTGCCAGTAGTTCCCTTGAGCCGGGCCGATTGCCCCAGCATTTT. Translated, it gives CASSSLEPGRLPQHF.

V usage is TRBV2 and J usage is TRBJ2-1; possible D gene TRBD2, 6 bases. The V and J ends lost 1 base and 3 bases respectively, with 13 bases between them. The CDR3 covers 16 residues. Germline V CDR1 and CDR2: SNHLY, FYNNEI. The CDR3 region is CASSEGRAGLYNEQFF. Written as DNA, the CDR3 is TGTGCCAGCAGTGAAGGGCGAGCGGGCCTCTACAATGAGCAGTTCTTC.

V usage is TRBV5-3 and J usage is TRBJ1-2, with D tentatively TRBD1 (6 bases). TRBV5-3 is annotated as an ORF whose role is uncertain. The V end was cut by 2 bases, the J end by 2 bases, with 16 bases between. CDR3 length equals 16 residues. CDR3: CARSFSGGSPNYGYTF. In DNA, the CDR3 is TGTGCCAGAAGCTTCTCCGGGGGCTCTCCCAACTATGGCTACACCTTC.

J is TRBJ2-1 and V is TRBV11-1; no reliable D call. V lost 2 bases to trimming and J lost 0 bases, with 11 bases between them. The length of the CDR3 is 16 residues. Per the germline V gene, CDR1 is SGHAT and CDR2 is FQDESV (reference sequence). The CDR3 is CASSLRALSSYNEQFF. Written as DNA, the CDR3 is TGTGCCAGCAGCTTACGGGCCCTGAGCTCCTACAATGAGCAGTTCTTC.

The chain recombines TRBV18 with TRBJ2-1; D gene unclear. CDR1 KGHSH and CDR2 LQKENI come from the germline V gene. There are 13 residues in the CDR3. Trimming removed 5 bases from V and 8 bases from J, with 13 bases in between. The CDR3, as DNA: TGTGCCAGCTCAGTGCTGCCCTCGGATGAGCAGTTCTTC. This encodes CASSVLPSDEQFF.

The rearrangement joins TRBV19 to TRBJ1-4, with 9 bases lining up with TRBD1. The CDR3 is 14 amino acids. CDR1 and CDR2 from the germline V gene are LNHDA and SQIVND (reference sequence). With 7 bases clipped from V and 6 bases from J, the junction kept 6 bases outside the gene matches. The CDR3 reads CASKDRGGDEKLFF. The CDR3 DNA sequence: TGTGCCAGTAAGGACAGGGGCGGGGATGAAAAACTGTTTTTT.